The 17 T cell receptor beta chains given below trace back to one sample, sequenced in a study of Ad26.COV2.S vaccination and SARS-CoV-2 variants (dated by TCRdb to 2020 to 2023). The method was the immunoSEQ multiplex PCR assay. TCRdb mirrors the immuneACCESS table, restricted to in-frame sequences. Some clones are absent from its copies; in checked studies, under half trace to an unresolved V gene, and the reason for the others is unknown. This sample gives around 350,000 clones in total; 90% to 95% of them show up just once. The ten top clones hold about 3.8% of the sample. Interpreted using the paper, the time point label stands for: individuals recovered from natural SARS-CoV-2 infection. The sequencing used peripheral blood, collected after recovery from COVID-19. The receptors were gathered from a human donor who had recovered from COVID-19.

The chain employs TRBV19 and TRBJ2-2, with 8 bases fitting TRBD1. With 4 bases clipped from V and 1 base from J, the junction kept 2 bases outside the gene matches. Germline V CDR1 and CDR2: LNHDA, SQIVND (reference sequence). The CDR3 has 15 residues. The CDR3 sequence: CASSKTGGNTGELFF. The CDR3 coding sequence is TGTGCCAGTAGTAAAACAGGGGGGAACACCGGGGAGCTGTTTTTT.

The chain joins TRBV6-2 or TRBV6-3 to TRBJ1-2; D gene ambiguous. This CDR3 is 12 amino acids long. Germline loops: CDR1 MNHEY, CDR2 SVGEGT. The V gene lost 6 bases and the J gene lost 3 bases, with 8 bases spanning the gap. The CDR3 sequence: CASSPQDYGYTF. DNA of the CDR3: TGTGCCAGCAGCCCCCAGGACTATGGCTACACCTTC.

This chain joins TRBV18 and TRBJ1-1, with 10 bases that match TRBD1. Germline V gene lookup returns CDR1 KGHSH and CDR2 LQKENI. V shed 3 bases, J shed 4 bases, and the junction held 2 bases outside the gene matches. CDR3 length: 14 residues. The DNA for the CDR3 is TGTGCCAGCTCACCGGGACAGGGGATCACTGAAGCTTTCTTT. Translating it yields CASSPGQGITEAFF. Full variable domain (outside the CDR3, taken from reference TRBV18 and TRBJ1-1): NAGVMQNPRHLVRRRGQEARLRCSPMKGHSHVYWYRQLPEEGLKFMVYLQKENIIDESGMPKERFSAEFPKEGPSILRIQQVVRGDSAAYFCASSPGQGITEAFFGQGTRLTVV.

V and J are TRBV27 and TRBJ1-5; tentative D call: TRBD1 (5 bases). Germline V gene lookup returns CDR1 MNHEY and CDR2 SMNVEV (reference sequence). The CDR3 is 15 residues long. The germline V and J ends were trimmed by 5 bases and 9 bases, with 20 bases remaining between them. CDR3 loop: CASSRIQTVMGPQHF. CDR3 DNA sequence: TGTGCCAGCAGTCGAATTCAGACAGTTATGGGGCCCCAGCATTTT.

The gene calls are TRBV7-9 and TRBJ1-6; D gene uncertain. V lost 7 bases and J 8 bases, leaving 9 bases between the germline ends. The CDR3 is 12 amino acids. Germline V gene data show CDR1 as SEHNR and CDR2 as FQNEAQ (reference sequence). The CDR3, as DNA: TGTGCCAGCACCTCCTGGGATTCACCCCTCCACTTT. Translating it yields CASTSWDSPLHF.

V usage is TRBV18 and J usage is TRBJ1-1; TRBD1 agrees at 8 bases. Trimming at V came to 5 bases and at J to 1 base, leaving 0 bases not matched to a gene. Germline V lookup: CDR1 KGHSH, CDR2 LQKENI. The CDR3 covers 13 residues. CDR3 residues: CASSGQGNTEAFF. The CDR3 DNA is TGTGCCAGCTCAGGACAGGGGAACACTGAAGCTTTCTTT.

The V gene is TRBV19, the J gene TRBJ1-2; the match to TRBD1 covers 7 bases. CDR1 is LNHDA, CDR2 SQIVND, per germline (reference sequence). This CDR3 spans 15 amino acids. Trimming cost V 3 bases and J 7 bases; bases outside gene matches: 11. This chain's CDR3 is CASSIVGGGGGGYTF. The CDR3, as DNA: TGTGCCAGTAGTATCGTGGGAGGGGGCGGTGGTGGCTACACCTTC.

V and J are TRBV18 and TRBJ2-3; 10 nucleotides agree with TRBD1. CDR1 and CDR2 from the germline V gene are KGHSH and LQKENI. Unmatched junction bases numbered 6, after V lost 6 bases and J lost 3 bases. This CDR3 comprises 15 residues. The DNA for the CDR3 is TGTGCCAGCTCGACCCGACAGGGGGCGACAGATACGCAGTATTTT. Protein sequence: CASSTRQGATDTQYF. Full variable domain (rest looked up from reference TRBV18 and TRBJ2-3): NAGVMQNPRHLVRRRGQEARLRCSPMKGHSHVYWYRQLPEEGLKFMVYLQKENIIDESGMPKERFSAEFPKEGPSILRIQQVVRGDSAAYFCASSTRQGATDTQYFGPGTRLTVL.

This clone has only one observation. This rearrangement joins TRBV19 to TRBJ1-2; a weak D match, TRBD1 (6 bases). CDR3 size: 13 residues. In germline, CDR1 is LNHDA, CDR2 SQIVND (reference sequence). V was trimmed by 3 bases and J by 6 bases, leaving 11 bases between them. CDR3 amino acids: CASSMSTGNGYTF. The CDR3 nucleotides read TGTGCCAGTAGTATGTCCACAGGGAATGGCTACACCTTC.

V gene TRBV29-1 combines with J gene TRBJ1-1; maybe TRBD1 (6 bases). Germline CDR1 reads SQVTM; CDR2 reads ANQGSEA. This CDR3 comprises 11 residues. Trimming left V 8 bases short and J 8 bases short, with 15 bases between. The CDR3 DNA reads TGCAGCTCGACTTGGGGGGCGGAAGCTTTCTTT. Its protein is CSSTWGAEAFF.

The chain couples TRBV5-1 to TRBJ1-1, with a tentative D call TRBD1 (5 bases). V dropped 4 bases and J dropped 0 bases, with 10 bases sitting between them. The CDR3 covers 14 residues. Germline V CDR1 and CDR2: SGHRS, YFSETQ. The CDR3 spells CASSRREVNTEAFF. The CDR3 nucleotides are TGCGCCAGCAGCCGCAGGGAGGTGAACACTGAAGCTTTCTTT.

V usage is TRBV5-1 and J usage is TRBJ2-7; 14 positions match TRBD2. The germline gives CDR1 SGHRS, CDR2 YFSETQ. V shed 3 bases and J 3 bases; nucleotides not matched to a gene: 5. The CDR3 has 16 residues. CDR3 region: CASSSGLAGGFYEQYF. CDR3 in DNA: TGCGCCAGCAGCTCAGGACTAGCGGGGGGCTTCTACGAGCAGTACTTC.

This chain's CDR3 is CASSESFSDRTPVKPQHF. DNA for the CDR3: TGCGCCAGCAGTGAGTCGTTTTCGGACAGGACGCCGGTGAAGCCCCAGCATTTT. The rearrangement joins TRBV10-1 to TRBJ1-5; 7 bases are shared with TRBD1. With 0 bases clipped from V and 8 bases from J, the junction kept 16 bases outside the gene matches. CDR1 and CDR2 from the germline V gene are WNHNN and SYGVQD (reference sequence). The CDR3 runs to 18 residues.

V gene TRBV11-2 combines with J gene TRBJ2-2; TRBD1 is a possible D gene (6 bases). This CDR3 has 15 amino acids. Germline V gene sequence: CDR1 SGHAT, CDR2 FQNNGV. V lost 1 base to trimming and J lost 4 bases, with 10 bases between them. This CDR3 reads CASSLGSRGTGELFF. The CDR3 region has the DNA TGTGCCAGCAGCTTAGGGTCCAGGGGCACCGGGGAGCTGTTTTTT.

Note on this clone: At the DNA level, this CDR3 is encoded by other sequences in the same sample as well. The genes are TRBV7-9 and TRBJ1-2, with D perhaps matching TRBD1 (5 bases). V was trimmed by 3 bases and J by 6 bases, leaving 11 bases between them. Germline V gives CDR1 SEHNR, CDR2 FQNEAQ (reference sequence). The CDR3 is made up of 13 amino acids. The CDR3: CASSFGQVDGYTF. CDR3 nucleotides: TGTGCCAGCAGCTTCGGACAAGTGGATGGCTACACCTTC.

The V and J genes are TRBV7-6 and TRBJ1-1, with a tentative D call TRBD1 (6 bases). V gave up 2 bases and J gave up 0 bases, with 13 bases separating them. Germline CDR1 SGHVS, CDR2 FNYEAQ. This CDR3 region has 16 residues. The CDR3 loop reads CASSLKGNRVNTEAFF. The CDR3 DNA sequence: TGTGCCAGCAGCTTAAAGGGGAACAGGGTGAACACTGAAGCTTTCTTT.

This clone was seen a single time. V usage is TRBV7-3 and J usage is TRBJ2-1; D is unclear. Germline CDR1 reads SGHTA; CDR2 reads FQGTGA. The CDR3 loop spans 15 amino acids. The V gene lost 5 bases and the J gene lost 0 bases, with 11 bases spanning the gap. The CDR3 spells CASSPHYSSYNEQFF. The CDR3 region has the DNA TGTGCCAGCAGCCCCCACTACAGCTCCTACAATGAGCAGTTCTTC.